Detailed here is one TCR beta chain. The target antigen is unknown. Measured with immunoSEQ multiplex PCR; TCRdb has only the in-frame clones, and not every one. Among over 40,000 clones listed, 70% to 90% were seen once. These data are taken from a study of OX40 agonist ivuxolimab in advanced cancers. As for the study in general: Patients were given ivuxolimab, an antibody that agonizes OX40 (CD134).

Trimming at V came to 6 bases and at J to 2 bases, leaving 0 bases not matched to a gene. CDR1 is MDHEN and CDR2 is SYDVKM in the germline V gene. The CDR3 totals 13 residues. General study points: Patients who responded partially at 0.1-3.0 mg/kg showed clonal expansion ranking among the lowest.

This chain uses TRBV28 with TRBJ1-5, with 8 bases aligning to TRBD1. The sequenced sample was CD4+ or CD8+ T cells sorted from blood, obtained in a trial of the OX40 agonist ivuxolimab. This receptor was identified in an adult with an advanced solid tumor such as melanoma, head and neck, liver or kidney cancer. In DNA form, the CDR3 reads TGTGCCAGCAGGGACAGGGGCAATCAGCCCCAGCATTTT. Amino acid sequence: CASRDRGNQPQHF. The entire variable domain, with the rest obtained from reference TRBV28 and TRBJ1-5, is as follows: DVKVTQSSRYLVKRTGEKVFLECVQDMDHENMFWYRQDPGLGLRLIYFSYDVKMKEKGDIPEGYSVSREKKERFSLILESASTNQTSMYLCASRDRGNQPQHFGDGTRLSIL.